This T cell receptor beta chain was captured by sequencing in a study of cytomegalovirus exposure and HLA in healthy donors. It was with 60 Vbeta and 13 Jbeta primers that the PCR ran. Some clones are missing from TCRdb's copy, which holds only in-frame ones; the method was immunoSEQ multiplex PCR. The sample carries 200,000 to 250,000 clones, about three quarters recorded once. This TCR was sampled from a woman aged 55-69 years in good health and CMV-seropositive. Sequenced input: PBMCs.

The CDR3 region has the DNA TGTGCCAGCAGCTTAATTTCGATAGGGGGCAGCTCTGGAAACACCATATATTTT. Translated, it gives CASSLISIGGSSGNTIYF. The J gene is TRBJ1-3, the V gene TRBV7-9, with 7 positions matching TRBD1. This CDR3 has 18 residues. Losses at the gene ends were 2 bases for V and 0 bases for J; bases not matched to a gene: 10. Germline V CDR1 and CDR2: SEHNR, FQNEAQ (reference sequence).